This TCR beta chain was sequenced in a study of cytomegalovirus exposure and HLA in healthy donors (TCRdb year 2017). In the study overall: In an earlier analysis of some 550 of the donors, 250 to 350 Gb of sequence data and 95 million to 130 million unique TCR beta sequences from 180 million or so T cells were reported. About 280 gigabases of sequencing data and around 85 million unique TCR sequences made up an early release that covered around 640 HLA-typed donors. Among the roughly 370 genotyped donors, approximately 76% belonged to the genetic ancestry cluster associated with self-reported Caucasian donors. The aim of the study was to test whether cataloging public T cell receptors could identify signatures of past pathogen exposure. Using immunosequencing, the study profiled T cell repertoires from about 650 subjects and related those repertoires to cytomegalovirus serostatus. A separate validation cohort of about 110 different subjects was used in addition to the 666-subject first cohort. The study combined high-throughput TCR immunosequencing, statistical association of individual TCRs with disease status, and machine learning to predict cytomegalovirus infection status. A later analysis re-analyzed previously published TCR beta repertoires from 666 donors and added high-resolution HLA genotyping to study TCR occurrence patterns. Rather than using new phenotypic data, the later analysis identified candidate immune exposures from TCR beta sequences and from how often those sequences occurred across donors. An earlier analysis of 500 to 750 of the donors applied high-throughput TCR beta sequencing to assess whether each TCR beta V gene segment acted as functional or pseudogenic. Donor age, sex, ethnicity and CMV serostatus were collected together with the repertoire data. A later genetic analysis used genome-wide SNP genotypes for about 60% of the roughly 700 donors, treating that subset as a discovery cohort. Every repertoire in the discovery cohort had been generated on one and the same sequencing platform. Both class I and class II loci were covered by HLA typing, at four-digit resolution. Typing coverage varied by locus: roughly 629-640 donors for A, B, C, DRB1 and DQB1; approximately 560 for DQA1; around 610 for DPA1; around 490 for DPB1. Several DR-DQ haplotypes were handled as single units for association and clustering because linkage in the cohort was strong. Among over 350 genotyped donors of the cohort, an average of about 240,000 unique TCR beta nucleotide sequences were sequenced per donor, about a sixth of them non-productive. What the work shows at the level of the full study, not this receptor alone: Immune exposure information for the cohort was limited to CMV serostatus. Because the 87-base-pair reads could not distinguish some IMGT-functional V segments, including TRBV6-2 and TRBV6-3, those segments were excluded. Only TCR beta chains were sequenced in this cohort, and the absence of alpha or paired-chain data limited detectable features. Most TCR sequences were observed very rarely across donors, whereas some public TCRs were present in many individuals. An earlier analysis of approximately 570 of the donors showed that most TCR beta V segments appeared in productive rearrangements either about 90% or about 30% of the time, which broadly matched IMGT annotations. Correlated functional status among segregating V segments might reflect linkage disequilibrium, but an unknown experimental factor could not be ruled out. At a false discovery rate of 0.05, a later analysis linked approximately 18,000 TCR beta sequences to specific HLA alleles. A cluster of highly shared sequence variants was judged likely to represent a technical artifact of the sequencing pipeline. The authors suggested that the approach could potentially be extended to other disease states and immunological phenotypes. Several of the top co-occurrence clusters appeared to be linked to parvovirus B19, influenza, CMV and Epstein-Barr virus, according to a later analysis. Compared with the roughly 670-donor mean, donors in an Asian-associated ancestry cluster had fewer N-insertions in productive TCRs, according to a later genetic analysis. When HLA alleles, especially DR and DQ, strongly co-occurred, attributing TCR associations to individual alleles was difficult. According to a later analysis, TCR association rates differed among HLA loci, with DRB1 alleles showing the most associated TCRs and HLA-C alleles showing the fewest. Because HLA typing was missing for some donors at each locus, association tests included only the typed subset. Roughly uniform sequencing depth across donors was assumed in presence/absence analyses, although this assumption may not hold. A further reported finding was that TCR beta sequences accurately predicted the HLA-A and HLA-B alleles for most subjects in the first cohort. In a later analysis, HLA-associated TCR beta chains were found to be more clonally expanded and to have lower generation probabilities than equally common non-associated chains. A later analysis found that most CMV-associated TCR beta chains appeared HLA-restricted, with HLA associations seemingly driven largely by CMV exposure. The classifier was reported to diagnose cytomegalovirus status with high specificity and sensitivity in both the original cohort and the validation cohort. An association between a missense DCLRE1C variant and V-gene and J-gene trimming of TCR beta chains was found in a later genetic analysis and replicated in an independent cohort. The earlier analysis of almost 600 of the donors excluded 15 to 20 rarely observed V segments, including chromosome 9 orphons, because counts were too low. In vitro tests confirmed that a few of the cytomegalovirus-associated TCR beta chains recognize cytomegalovirus antigens. In the study, about 150 TCR beta chains were listed as associated with cytomegalovirus.

Libraries came from the immunoSEQ multiplex PCR assay. For the multiplex PCR, a mixture combining 60 forward primers for TCR Vbeta segments and 13 reverse primers for TCR Jbeta segments was used. The CDR3 region of rearranged TCR beta genes was amplified from genomic DNA with a multiplex PCR assay. On the Illumina HiSeq System, the amplified TCR beta libraries were sequenced as 87-base-pair reads. The source study handled its data this way. Across the roughly 640 repertoires, a later analysis counted tens of millions of unique TCR beta chains, 9 million to 14 million of which were shared by at least two donors. Raw reads were error-corrected and collapsed into unique sequences by a nearest-neighbor algorithm in which closely related sequences were merged to remove PCR and sequencing errors. V, D and J gene segments were assigned by aligning CDR3 sequences to IMGT reference sequences. For a sequence to be retained, a match of at least six nucleotides was required to both a V gene segment and a J gene segment. Rearrangements were classified as productive when the CDR3 lacked stop codons and remained in frame with V and J, and all other rearrangements were classified as non-productive. Following IMGT convention, CDR3 was defined as the stretch from the second conserved V-encoded cysteine to the conserved J-encoded phenylalanine. The earlier analysis of approximately 500 of the donors excluded sequences that lacked an unambiguous match to a single V gene segment. An earlier analysis of just under 600 of the donors called V segments functional above 56.7% productive rearrangements and segregating when the between-donor standard deviation exceeded 5%. A statistical classification framework was built to diagnose cytomegalovirus status from the catalog of TCR beta chain sequences. A later analysis assigned V and J genes by comparing TCR nucleotide sequences with IMGT/GENE-DB human TR gene sequences. A later analysis assigned CDR3 sequences and most-parsimonious VDJ recombination scenarios with the TCRdist pipeline. In a later analysis, every TCR beta chain was defined by the combination of its CDR3 amino acid sequence and its V-gene family, and reads without a unique V-gene family were dropped. A later analysis removed 500 to 600 highly shared, low-generation-probability nucleotide sequences to deal with suspected cross-contamination and a sequencing artifact. For each public chain, a later analysis derived a clonal expansion index from normalized ranks of inferred template counts within each repertoire. A later analysis computed generation probabilities with a VDJ recombination model fitted to out-of-frame rearrangements, and checked the results against IGoR. In a later analysis, hypergeometric tests were used to score TCR-TCR, TCR-HLA and TCR-CMV co-occurrence, with a repertoire-size bias correction applied to TCR pairs. False discovery rates were estimated in a later analysis by permuting HLA or CMV assignments 20 times. In a later analysis, co-occurring TCRs were grouped using DBSCAN, with TCRdist sequence similarity added in when clustering inside HLA-allele-positive subsets. Repertoires with fewer than 30,000 or more than 120,000 public chains, plus five repertoires with anomalous nucleotide sharing, were excluded from co-occurrence clustering. This is the immuneACCESS table as TCRdb keeps it, with only in-frame sequences that have V and J called. A part of the clones is gone; compared with another copy, unresolved V genes explain less than half, and the rest is unexplained. The DNA was the basis for D and trimming; V, J and clone size are from that table. The table for this sample lists approximately 110,000 clones; roughly 71% of them were counted only once. The ten most abundant clones make up 5.4% of the sample.

In total, 600 or so healthy bone marrow donors made up the cohort. At the time of sampling, every cohort member was nominally healthy, though immune exposures that went unrecorded were likely present. The donor was CMV seropositive and belonged to the group of over 250 seropositive cohort members. Every donor gave a peripheral blood sample, and the peripheral blood mononuclear cells from that sample were used for TCR beta sequencing. Genomic DNA was extracted from the blood cell samples with the Qiagen DNeasy Blood Extraction Kit. As regards this clone: Its antigen specificity is not known. No base-level quality is on record; no much larger clone is a single base apart.

Trimming costs V 1 base and J 0 bases, and their ends lie 10 bases apart. The CDR3, from cysteine to phenylalanine, totals 15 residues. Only CDR3 DNA is held: 45 bases, read in frame from base 1. CDR1 SGHAT and CDR2 FQNNGV are derived from the germline V gene. The sample consisted of PBMCs. The V and J genes are TRBV11-2 and TRBJ2-7, with the identity of the D gene unclear. This receptor was obtained from a woman between 65 and 79 years old in good health and CMV-seropositive. The bases are TGTGCCAGCAGCTTAGGAGGCGCCAACTCCTACGAGCAGTACTTC. This is translated as CASSLGGANSYEQYF.